This is a list of T cell receptor beta chains from one sample in a study of blood T cell repertoires in COVID-19. The repertoire was sequenced with immunoSEQ multiplex PCR; TCRdb's copy has only in-frame clones and lacks some. The sample holds roughly 150,000 clones, 85% to 90% seen once. Sequencing input: peripheral blood. These receptors came from a woman aged 55-75 years with active COVID-19. Each CDR3 is given with its conserved first and last residue. The D gene is left open where the match is weak. A row's size may be missing; if present it is once, few, many or a size class.

j_gene: TRBJ2-3
abundance: NA
v_gene: TRBV7-2
d_gene: TRBD2
CDR3nt: TGTGCCAGCAGCCTCGGGACTAGCGTTGATACGCAGTATTTT
CDR3aa: CASSLGTSVDTQYF

j_gene: TRBJ1-2
abundance: NA
v_gene: TRBV7-9
d_gene: TRBD1
CDR3nt: TGTGCCAGCAGCCAATCGGACAGGGAAAGAAACTATGGCTACACCTTC
CDR3aa: CASSQSDRERNYGYTF

j_gene: TRBJ2-5
abundance: NA
v_gene: TRBV7-8
d_gene: NA
CDR3nt: TGTGCCAGCAGCTTGATAGTGGGGGGGGGCGGAGAGACCCAGTACTTC
CDR3aa: CASSLIVGGGGETQYF

j_gene: TRBJ2-7
abundance: NA
v_gene: TRBV4-1
d_gene: TRBD2
CDR3nt: TGCGCCAGCAGCCACGCCTGGACTAGCGGGGACACCTACGAGCAGTACTTC
CDR3aa: CASSHAWTSGDTYEQYF

j_gene: TRBJ2-7
abundance: NA
v_gene: TRBV6-5
d_gene: NA
CDR3nt: TGTGCCAGCAGTTACCCCGAGGGACTGCCCTCCTACGAGCAGTACTTC
CDR3aa: CASSYPEGLPSYEQYF

j_gene: TRBJ1-3
abundance: NA
v_gene: TRBV11-2
d_gene: NA
CDR3nt: TGTGCCAGCAGCTTGGGGACATCCTCTGGAAACACCATATATTTT
CDR3aa: CASSLGTSSGNTIYF

j_gene: TRBJ1-3
abundance: NA
v_gene: TRBV28
d_gene: NA
CDR3nt: TGTGCCAGCAGTTTATTGTACAGGAGCTCTGGAAACACCATATATTTT
CDR3aa: CASSLLYRSSGNTIYF

j_gene: TRBJ1-2
abundance: NA
v_gene: TRBV7-9
d_gene: NA
CDR3nt: TGTGCCAGCAGCTTAGCGCCAGGGATCAGCTACACCTTC
CDR3aa: CASSLAPGISYTF

j_gene: TRBJ2-1
abundance: NA
v_gene: TRBV4-2
d_gene: TRBD2
CDR3nt: TGTGCCAGCAGCCAAGATGGGGCTAGCGGGACCATCGGGAATGAGCAGTTCTTC
CDR3aa: CASSQDGASGTIGNEQFF

j_gene: TRBJ2-1
abundance: NA
v_gene: TRBV19
d_gene: NA
CDR3nt: TGTGCCAGTAGGCCTAGTGTAAATGAGCAGTTCTTC
CDR3aa: CASRPSVNEQFF

j_gene: TRBJ2-7
abundance: NA
v_gene: TRBV3-1/TRBV3-2
d_gene: TRBD2
CDR3nt: TGTGCCAGCAGCCAAGATGGGTGCGGGAGAAAATCCTACGAGCAGTACTTC
CDR3aa: CASSQDGCGRKSYEQYF

j_gene: TRBJ2-1
abundance: NA
v_gene: TRBV6-2/TRBV6-3
d_gene: TRBD2
CDR3nt: TGTGCCAGCAGTTACGGGGGACTACCCCGAGGGAATGAGCAGTTCTTC
CDR3aa: CASSYGGLPRGNEQFF

j_gene: TRBJ2-2
abundance: NA
v_gene: TRBV2
d_gene: NA
CDR3nt: TGTGCCAGCAGTGACGTCCCGAGAGCCACCGGGGAGCTGTTTTTT
CDR3aa: CASSDVPRATGELFF

j_gene: TRBJ2-1
abundance: NA
v_gene: TRBV2
d_gene: TRBD2
CDR3nt: TGTGCCAGACAGGGACTAGCGGGATCTGAGCAGTTCTTC
CDR3aa: CARQGLAGSEQFF

j_gene: TRBJ1-6
abundance: NA
v_gene: TRBV5-5
d_gene: NA
CDR3nt: TGTGCCAGCAGCTTGGTGATCAGCTCCTATAATTCACCCCTCCACTTT
CDR3aa: CASSLVISSYNSPLHF

j_gene: TRBJ1-2
abundance: NA
v_gene: TRBV7-2
d_gene: TRBD1
CDR3nt: TGTGCCAGCAGCTTCGGACAGGGCGGGGATGGCTACACCTTC
CDR3aa: CASSFGQGGDGYTF

j_gene: TRBJ2-5
abundance: NA
v_gene: TRBV4-3
d_gene: NA
CDR3nt: TGCGCCAGCAGCCAAGAAGGTCCGCGGGGAGCGGCCTTGGGCGGAGAGACCCAGTACTTC
CDR3aa: CASSQEGPRGAALGGETQYF

j_gene: TRBJ1-1
abundance: NA
v_gene: TRBV7-9
d_gene: NA
CDR3nt: TGTGCCAGCAGCCAGGGCTACACTGAAGCTTTCTTT
CDR3aa: CASSQGYTEAFF

j_gene: TRBJ2-1
abundance: NA
v_gene: TRBV3-1/TRBV3-2
d_gene: TRBD2
CDR3nt: TGTGCCAGCAGCCATTCCGGGACTAGCAGTGACAATGAGCAGTTCTTC
CDR3aa: CASSHSGTSSDNEQFF

j_gene: TRBJ1-2
abundance: NA
v_gene: TRBV3-1/TRBV3-2
d_gene: TRBD1
CDR3nt: TGTGCCAGCAGCCAAGAGCTACAGGGGGCGAAGGGCTACACCTTC
CDR3aa: CASSQELQGAKGYTF

j_gene: TRBJ2-5
abundance: NA
v_gene: TRBV6-5
d_gene: TRBD2
CDR3nt: TGTGCCAGCAGTTACGGGGACCGACTAGCGGGAGAGACCCAGTACTTC
CDR3aa: CASSYGDRLAGETQYF

j_gene: TRBJ2-1
abundance: NA
v_gene: TRBV18
d_gene: TRBD2
CDR3nt: TGTGCCAGCTCACCAGGACTAGTGGACCAGTTCTTC
CDR3aa: CASSPGLVDQFF

j_gene: TRBJ2-7
abundance: once
v_gene: TRBV29-1
d_gene: NA
CDR3nt: TGCAGCGCCCTGCCGCAGGAGGATCCCTACGAGCAGTACTTC
CDR3aa: CSALPQEDPYEQYF

j_gene: TRBJ2-6
abundance: NA
v_gene: TRBV19
d_gene: NA
CDR3nt: TGTGCCAGTAGTACAGGGGCAAACTCTGGGGCCAACGTCCTGACTTTC
CDR3aa: CASSTGANSGANVLTF

j_gene: TRBJ1-1
abundance: NA
v_gene: TRBV19
d_gene: NA
CDR3nt: TGTGCCAGTAGTATAAATGTTAATTGGCCTGAAGCTTTCTTT
CDR3aa: CASSINVNWPEAFF

j_gene: TRBJ1-2
abundance: NA
v_gene: TRBV3-1/TRBV3-2
d_gene: TRBD1
CDR3nt: TGTGCCAGCAGCCAACAGGGGGCGTGGGGCTACACCTTC
CDR3aa: CASSQQGAWGYTF

j_gene: TRBJ2-7
abundance: NA
v_gene: TRBV6-5
d_gene: NA
CDR3nt: TGTGCCAGCAGCCTTGGCGGAGTATCCTACGAGCAGTACTTC
CDR3aa: CASSLGGVSYEQYF

j_gene: TRBJ1-5
abundance: NA
v_gene: TRBV5-5
d_gene: NA
CDR3nt: TGTGCCAGCAGCTTCAACGGTTTGGATCAGCCCCAGCATTTT
CDR3aa: CASSFNGLDQPQHF

j_gene: TRBJ1-2
abundance: NA
v_gene: TRBV12-3/TRBV12-4
d_gene: NA
CDR3nt: TGTGCCAGCAGTTTAGATAGCCTCTATGGCTACACCTTC
CDR3aa: CASSLDSLYGYTF

j_gene: TRBJ2-7
abundance: NA
v_gene: TRBV19
d_gene: TRBD2
CDR3nt: TGTGCCAGTAGTGACCCGGGACTAGCGGACTACGAGCAGTACTTC
CDR3aa: CASSDPGLADYEQYF

j_gene: TRBJ2-2
abundance: NA
v_gene: TRBV9
d_gene: NA
CDR3nt: TGTGCCAGCAGCGGGAGTTTCGGCGGGGAGCTGTTTTTT
CDR3aa: CASSGSFGGELFF

j_gene: TRBJ1-5
abundance: once
v_gene: TRBV24-1
d_gene: TRBD1
CDR3nt: TGTGCCACCAGTGACCCCAGGGGGACAGGGGTGGAACCCCAGCATTTT
CDR3aa: CATSDPRGTGVEPQHF

j_gene: TRBJ1-3
abundance: NA
v_gene: TRBV7-9
d_gene: NA
CDR3nt: TGTGCCAGCAGCTTAGGTACCCGACAGGTGGTCTCTGGAAACACCATATATTTT
CDR3aa: CASSLGTRQVVSGNTIYF

j_gene: TRBJ2-4
abundance: NA
v_gene: TRBV5-1
d_gene: NA
CDR3nt: TGCGCCAGCAGCTTGGGGCCGGGGGACAGCCAAAACATTCAGTACTTC
CDR3aa: CASSLGPGDSQNIQYF

j_gene: TRBJ1-4
abundance: NA
v_gene: TRBV11-1
d_gene: NA
CDR3nt: TGTGCCAATCACGGGTTTCTTAAAGAAAAACTGTTTTTT
CDR3aa: CANHGFLKEKLFF

j_gene: TRBJ2-7
abundance: NA
v_gene: TRBV15
d_gene: TRBD2
CDR3nt: TGTGCCACCAGCAGTTGGACTAGCGGGAATTACGAGCAGTACTTC
CDR3aa: CATSSWTSGNYEQYF

j_gene: TRBJ2-2
abundance: NA
v_gene: TRBV24-1
d_gene: NA
CDR3nt: TGTGCCACCACCGACGGCAGGGACACCGGGGAGCTGTTTTTT
CDR3aa: CATTDGRDTGELFF

j_gene: TRBJ2-2
abundance: NA
v_gene: TRBV28
d_gene: TRBD2
CDR3nt: TGTGCCAGCAAAGCGCTAGCGGGGGGTATCGGGGAGCTGTTTTTT
CDR3aa: CASKALAGGIGELFF

j_gene: TRBJ1-5
abundance: NA
v_gene: TRBV11-2
d_gene: TRBD1
CDR3nt: TGTGCCAGCAGGAATGGACAGGGATGGTCTTACAATCAGCCCCAGCATTTT
CDR3aa: CASRNGQGWSYNQPQHF

j_gene: TRBJ1-2
abundance: NA
v_gene: TRBV3-1/TRBV3-2
d_gene: NA
CDR3nt: TGTGCCAGCAGCCAAGCACCAGGCCACCAATATGGCTACACCTTC
CDR3aa: CASSQAPGHQYGYTF

j_gene: TRBJ1-1
abundance: NA
v_gene: TRBV25-1
d_gene: TRBD1
CDR3nt: TGTGCCAGCAGTGCGGGACAGGAGGTCGGCACTGAAGCTTTCTTT
CDR3aa: CASSAGQEVGTEAFF

j_gene: TRBJ2-1
abundance: NA
v_gene: TRBV19
d_gene: TRBD2
CDR3nt: TGTTCCAGTAGTATGATGACTAGCGGAAACAATGAGCAGTTCTTC
CDR3aa: CSSSMMTSGNNEQFF

j_gene: TRBJ1-5
abundance: once
v_gene: TRBV6-2/TRBV6-3
d_gene: NA
CDR3nt: TGTGCCAGCAGTTACCCCGGGACACATAGCAATCAGCCCCAGCATTTT
CDR3aa: CASSYPGTHSNQPQHF